These T cell receptor beta chains were read from a single sample in a study of T cell changes during pregnancy in multiple sclerosis. Measured with immunoSEQ multiplex PCR; TCRdb has only the in-frame clones, and not every one. The sample includes around 35,000 clones, roughly nine tenths seen only once; the top ten take over 8.5%. Material: CD8+ T cells from peripheral blood mononuclear cells, obtained before pregnancy. Every receptor here comes from a female donor with multiple sclerosis, enrolled in a pregnancy study. CDR3s include the opening cysteine and the closing phenylalanine or tryptophan. A D gene is named only where the DNA matches it firmly. Some rows mark clone size as missing; the rest say once, few, many or name a class of expanded clone.

>.|TRBD1|TRBJ2-7|TRBV11-3|13
CASRKQGTYEQYF
TGTGCCAGCAGAAAACAGGGGACCTACGAGCAGTACTTC
>.|TRBD1|TRBJ2-1|TRBV5-6|18
CASSSFQGSGGSYNEQFF
TGTGCCAGCAGCTCTTTCCAAGGCTCAGGGGGCTCCTACAATGAGCAGTTCTTC
>.|TRBD1|TRBJ2-7|TRBV19|13
CASSMGDRGPIFF
TGTGCCAGTAGTATGGGTGACAGGGGACCGATCTTCTTC
>.|.|TRBJ2-3|TRBV2|15
CASSLGSGRTDTQYF
TGTGCCAGCAGTCTTGGGTCAGGCCGCACAGATACGCAGTATTTT
>.|TRBD1|TRBJ2-1|TRBV29-1|15
CSVDTGQGAYNEQFF
TGCAGCGTTGATACGGGACAGGGGGCCTACAATGAGCAGTTCTTC
>once|.|TRBJ2-2|TRBV9|13
CASSDGAAGELFF
TGTGCCAGCAGCGATGGGGCCGCCGGGGAGCTGTTTTTT
>.|TRBD1|TRBJ2-5|TRBV2|15
CASSDRDRDQETQYF
TGTGCCAGCAGTGACCGGGACAGGGATCAAGAGACCCAGTACTTC
>.|.|TRBJ2-7|TRBV4-1|15
CASSQDIPVIYEQYF
TGCGCCAGCAGCCAAGACATCCCAGTTATTTACGAGCAGTACTTC
>.|TRBD2|TRBJ2-1|TRBV7-9|17
CASSLGLGGYSYNEQFF
TGTGCCAGCAGCTTAGGGCTCGGGGGGTATTCCTACAATGAGCAGTTCTTC
>.|TRBD2|TRBJ2-3|TRBV6-4|15
CASSALAGVTDTQYF
TGTGCCAGCAGTGCGCTAGCGGGGGTCACAGATACGCAGTATTTT
>.|.|TRBJ1-3|TRBV7-9|16
CASSSFESVSGNTIYF
TGTGCCAGCAGCTCTTTTGAAAGCGTGTCTGGAAACACCATATATTTT
>.|TRBD1|TRBJ1-3|TRBV6-1|14
CASSGTGRGNTIYF
TGTGCCAGCAGTGGGACAGGTCGGGGAAACACCATATATTTT
>.|.|TRBJ2-7|TRBV5-1|12
CAFPSSAYEQYF
TGCGCCTTCCCTTCTAGCGCCTACGAGCAGTACTTC
>.|TRBD1|TRBJ2-7|TRBV27|15
CASSFGTGGSYEQYF
TGTGCCAGCAGTTTCGGGACAGGGGGCTCCTACGAGCAGTACTTC
>once|TRBD2|TRBJ2-1|TRBV4-3|17
CASSQDGGGSSYNEQFF
TGCGCCAGCAGCCAAGATGGGGGGGGGAGCTCCTACAATGAGCAGTTCTTC
>.|.|TRBJ1-1|TRBV21-1|23
CASSKGGVMGQKVLPTVNTEAFF
TGTGCCAGCAGCAAAGGTGGGGTGATGGGACAGAAGGTTTTGCCGACAGTTAACACTGAAGCTTTCTTT
>.|.|TRBJ2-7|TRBV2|13
CASSDGRGREQYF
TGTGCCAGCAGTGATGGCAGGGGTAGGGAGCAGTACTTC
>.|TRBD1|TRBJ2-1|TRBV4-1|16
CASSQEIGQGFDEQFF
TGCGCCAGCAGCCAAGAAATCGGACAGGGATTCGATGAGCAGTTCTTC
>few|TRBD1|TRBJ1-4|TRBV7-6|14
CASSLWDRDEKLFF
TGTGCCAGCAGCTTATGGGACAGAGATGAAAAACTGTTTTTT